These T cell receptor beta chains were read from a single sample in a study of cytomegalovirus exposure and HLA in healthy donors. Libraries were prepared by immunoSEQ multiplex PCR; TCRdb keeps only in-frame clonotypes and omits some of them. The sample shows 84,000 or so clones, 62% of them seen only once. The sequenced material came from PBMCs. These receptor sequences come from a woman under 40 in good health and CMV-seropositive. The CDR3 runs from the conserved cysteine through the conserved F or W. The D gene is left open where the match is weak.

v_call | d_call | cdr3_aa
TRBV10-3 | TRBD2 | CAISPGTSSYEQFF
TRBV2 | TRBD1 | CASKAQGEYGYTF
TRBV19 | TRBD1 | CASSSRGQGALGYTF
TRBV5-6 | NA | CASSFVGQTGANVLTF
TRBV18 | NA | CASSPRGNEKLFF
TRBV28 | NA | CASSFTATYEQYF
TRBV7-2 | NA | CASSLVSGKVIGYTF
TRBV7-9 | TRBD1 | CSSSSPGQDTEAFF
TRBV6-1 | NA | CASSELGGAYGYTF
TRBV28 | TRBD1 | CASTGQNYGYTF
TRBV19 | NA | CASHRQANSPLHF
TRBV7-6 | TRBD1 | CASSFAGQGATYGYTF
TRBV5-1 | TRBD1 | CASSAGQGNGYTF
TRBV7-2 | TRBD2 | CASSITGTSGNEQFF
TRBV29-1 | NA | CSAGTSGTGERFF
TRBV10-2 | NA | CAIQKNTEAFF
TRBV2 | TRBD2 | CASSAETSGGTTPYEQYF
TRBV20-1 | NA | CSAVEGGYPF
TRBV27 | NA | CASSVIAGLNYGYTF
TRBV5-1 | NA | CASSSDRGYEQYF
TRBV19 | NA | CASSKSGQKYEQYF
TRBV6-1 | NA | CASSMTVISGNTIYF
TRBV7-9 | NA | CASSFGGTYGYTF
TRBV18 | TRBD1 | CASSSTGTGLGEKLFF
TRBV28 | NA | CASSFAGTLKNEQFF
TRBV7-8 | NA | CASQLGVREKLFF
TRBV10-2 | TRBD1 | CASRPGTGATEAFF
TRBV6-1 | NA | CASSEAGGTDTQYF
TRBV19 | NA | CASINGGNTGELFF
TRBV4-1 | TRBD2 | CASSQAVARREGQYF
TRBV7-9 | NA | CASTRSGEETQYF